This entry concerns a single TCR beta chain. The antigen is not known. CDR1 SGHNT and CDR2 YENEEA come from the germline V gene. V trimming: 6 bases; J trimming: 9 bases; junction bases outside the gene matches: 8. CDR3 length: 13 residues. This sample stems from a study of high-grade serous ovarian cancer treatment subgroups. Study overall: Samples averaged roughly 15,000 reads and roughly 7,500 unique TCR beta rearrangements. Points from the study as a whole: Different patients shared almost no repertoire; same-patient tumors shared roughly 0.11 to 0.85.

Tumor samples were taken before definitive surgery or chemotherapy. Data came from immunoSEQ multiplex PCR; TCRdb stores just in-frame clones and leaves some out. The repertoire holds 950 or so clones, with nearly 75% as singletons. This rearrangement joins TRBV11-3 to TRBJ2-1; the match to TRBD1 covers 7 bases. The clonotype was recovered from a human donor with high-grade serous ovarian cancer. Material for sequencing was tumor tissue. The CDR3 DNA follows: TGTGCCAGCAGAGGGGTAGGGGGCGGTGAGCAGTTCTTC. Residues: CASRGVGGGEQFF.